The present T cell receptor beta chain was sequenced within a study of shared clonotypes between healthy human individuals. Findings of the study overall: Across a handful of donors, naive CD4 shared around 5.3%, naive CD8 approximately 3.5%, memory CD4 about 2.5%, memory CD8 about 0.4%. When compared with the clonotypes that were shared by all four sorted-subset donors, the non-shared clonotypes turned out to have lower generation probabilities. Among donors, the sharing of clonotypes was expected to be influenced by sequencing depth.

The data were produced by immunoSEQ multiplex PCR, yet TCRdb's version contains in-frame clones alone and is incomplete. This table holds around 1.1 million clones, more than 75% found once. The CDR3 has 16 residues. Looked up from germline, CDR1 is SGDLS and CDR2 is YYNGEE. Trimming shortened V by 0 bases and J by 0 bases, and 9 bases separated the two germline ends. Note on this clone: What it recognizes is unknown.

Sequencing input: memory CD4+ T cells from PBMCs. Subset: CD45RA-negative fraction. This sequence joins TRBV9 and TRBJ2-2; a possible D gene is TRBD2 (5 bases). The source is a young man in good health. Some clones in this sample may be carry-over from other donors' samples. CDR3 sequence reads: CASSVVAGPNTGELFF. CDR3 bases: TGTGCCAGCAGCGTAGTCGCGGGTCCGAACACCGGGGAGCTGTTTTTT.